These T cell receptor beta chains were read from a single sample in a study of cytomegalovirus exposure and HLA in healthy donors. Using immunoSEQ multiplex PCR, the repertoire was profiled, and TCRdb retains in-frame clones only, with some absent. The sample gives roughly 110,000 clones, about 87% of which show up once; roughly 2% is in the top ten. Sequenced: PBMCs. The receptors shown here come from a woman aged 18-30 years in good health and CMV-seropositive. The CDR3 runs from the conserved cysteine through the conserved F or W. The order of the fields is D gene, clone size, J gene, V gene, CDR3 protein, CDR3 DNA. D genes are given only for firm matches. Size values are once, few and many counts, or a class for expanded clones, and some rows have none.

D: NA
size: NA
J: TRBJ1-4
V: TRBV6-5
CDR3: CASSYYPGEKLFF
DNA: TGTGCCAGCAGTTATTATCCGGGAGAAAAACTGTTTTTT

D: TRBD1
size: NA
J: TRBJ1-1
V: TRBV6-1
CDR3: CASSEVYRDRGHGGNTEAFF
DNA: TGTGCCAGCAGTGAAGTCTATAGGGACAGGGGCCATGGAGGGAACACTGAAGCTTTCTTT

D: NA
size: NA
J: TRBJ2-7
V: TRBV28
CDR3: CASSPPVDRTYEQYF
DNA: TGTGCCAGCAGTCCGCCCGTAGACAGAACCTACGAGCAGTACTTC

D: NA
size: NA
J: TRBJ1-5
V: TRBV4-3
CDR3: CASSQDLQGDQPQHF
DNA: TGCGCCAGCAGCCAAGACCTCCAAGGGGATCAGCCCCAGCATTTT

D: TRBD2
size: NA
J: TRBJ2-1
V: TRBV7-7
CDR3: CASSAGGGGDNEQFF
DNA: TGTGCTAGCAGCGCCGGGGGCGGGGGGGACAATGAGCAGTTCTTC

D: TRBD1
size: NA
J: TRBJ1-6
V: TRBV10-3
CDR3: CAISSGQALSPLHF
DNA: TGTGCCATCAGTTCGGGACAGGCCCTTTCACCCCTCCACTTT

D: TRBD1
size: NA
J: TRBJ1-1
V: TRBV4-1
CDR3: CASSQGTGFMNTEAFF
DNA: TGCGCCAGCAGCCAGGGGACAGGTTTCATGAACACTGAAGCTTTCTTT

D: TRBD1
size: NA
J: TRBJ1-5
V: TRBV4-3
CDR3: CASSQDWGQGGQPQHF
DNA: TGCGCCAGCAGCCAAGACTGGGGACAGGGCGGTCAGCCCCAGCATTTT

D: TRBD2
size: NA
J: TRBJ2-7
V: TRBV27
CDR3: CASSRTSGTYEQYF
DNA: TGTGCCAGCAGCAGGACTAGCGGGACATACGAGCAGTACTTC

D: NA
size: NA
J: TRBJ2-5
V: TRBV29-1
CDR3: CSVGDTPAETQYF
DNA: TGCAGCGTAGGGGACACTCCAGCAGAGACCCAGTACTTC

D: TRBD1
size: NA
J: TRBJ1-2
V: TRBV5-4
CDR3: CASRNRGTNYGYTF
DNA: TGTGCCAGCAGAAACAGGGGCACTAACTATGGCTACACCTTC

D: TRBD1
size: NA
J: TRBJ1-4
V: TRBV7-9
CDR3: CASSLEGQEEKLFF
DNA: TGTGCCAGCAGCTTGGAAGGACAGGAGGAAAAACTGTTTTTT

D: NA
size: NA
J: TRBJ1-2
V: TRBV21-1
CDR3: CASSKGTGGGYTF
DNA: TGTGCCAGCAGCAAAGGGACAGGTGGTGGCTACACCTTC

D: NA
size: NA
J: TRBJ2-5
V: TRBV29-1
CDR3: CSVVGGQETQYF
DNA: TGCAGCGTTGTGGGGGGGCAGGAGACCCAGTACTTC

D: NA
size: NA
J: TRBJ2-3
V: TRBV11-2
CDR3: CASSKVAVDTQYF
DNA: TGTGCCAGCAGCAAGGTAGCGGTAGATACGCAGTATTTT

D: TRBD2
size: NA
J: TRBJ2-2
V: TRBV28
CDR3: CASSPGWSRGGLRTGELFF
DNA: TGTGCCAGCAGCCCTGGCTGGTCGCGGGGGGGCCTCCGTACCGGGGAGCTGTTTTTT

D: NA
size: NA
J: TRBJ1-1
V: TRBV4-1
CDR3: CASSQFQGIVTEAFF
DNA: TGCGCCAGCAGCCAATTTCAGGGTATCGTAACTGAAGCTTTCTTT

D: NA
size: NA
J: TRBJ2-3
V: TRBV6-5
CDR3: CASSSERGSSTDTQYF
DNA: TGTGCCAGCAGTTCAGAAAGGGGGTCCAGCACAGATACGCAGTATTTT

D: NA
size: NA
J: TRBJ1-2
V: TRBV28
CDR3: CASSLVRGDHYGYTF
DNA: TGTGCCAGCAGTTTAGTCAGGGGCGACCACTATGGCTACACCTTC

D: NA
size: NA
J: TRBJ2-3
V: TRBV11-3
CDR3: CASSPGDTDTQYF
DNA: TGTGCCAGCAGCCCCGGGGACACAGATACGCAGTATTTT

D: TRBD1
size: NA
J: TRBJ2-5
V: TRBV7-9
CDR3: CASSLVGGDETQYF
DNA: TGTGCCAGCAGCTTAGTAGGGGGCGACGAGACCCAGTACTTC

D: NA
size: NA
J: TRBJ1-2
V: TRBV28
CDR3: CASSSGQGTYGYTF
DNA: TGTGCCAGCAGTTCGGGACAAGGTACCTATGGCTACACCTTC

D: NA
size: once
J: TRBJ1-4
V: TRBV28
CDR3: CASSLNGGLNEKLFF
DNA: TGTGCCAGCAGTTTAAACGGCGGTCTTAATGAAAAACTGTTTTTT

D: NA
size: NA
J: TRBJ2-5
V: TRBV18
CDR3: CASSPRETQYF
DNA: TGTGCCAGCTCACCCCGGGAGACCCAGTACTTC

D: NA
size: NA
J: TRBJ1-6
V: TRBV19
CDR3: CASSMSGYNSPLHF
DNA: TGTGCCAGTAGTATGAGCGGTTATAATTCACCCCTCCACTTT

D: TRBD2
size: NA
J: TRBJ2-7
V: TRBV7-9
CDR3: CASSLSGTNEQYF
DNA: TGTGCCAGCAGCTTATCCGGGACTAACGAGCAGTACTTC

D: NA
size: NA
J: TRBJ1-5
V: TRBV27
CDR3: CASSTAVGNQPQHF
DNA: TGTGCCAGCAGTACAGCGGTGGGGAATCAGCCCCAGCATTTT

D: TRBD1
size: once
J: TRBJ2-1
V: TRBV19
CDR3: CASSIPQGDYNEQFF
DNA: TGTGCCAGTAGTATCCCACAGGGGGACTACAATGAGCAGTTCTTC

D: TRBD2
size: NA
J: TRBJ2-1
V: TRBV13
CDR3: CASSVRPGGRTYNEQFF
DNA: TGTGCCAGCAGTGTAAGACCGGGGGGACGAACCTACAATGAGCAGTTCTTC

D: TRBD2
size: NA
J: TRBJ2-2
V: TRBV6-5
CDR3: CASKPGTSVVGELFF
DNA: TGTGCCAGCAAACCCGGGACTAGCGTCGTCGGGGAGCTGTTTTTT

D: TRBD2
size: NA
J: TRBJ2-3
V: TRBV28
CDR3: CASSLGGGAPDTQYF
DNA: TGTGCCAGCAGTTTGGGCGGGGGGGCCCCAGATACGCAGTATTTT

D: NA
size: NA
J: TRBJ2-7
V: TRBV28
CDR3: CASSLSPAGSYEQYF
DNA: TGTGCCAGCAGTTTAAGCCCGGCAGGGTCCTACGAGCAGTACTTC

D: NA
size: NA
J: TRBJ1-1
V: TRBV5-1
CDR3: CASSTAGPNTEAFF
DNA: TGCGCCAGCAGCACCGCGGGGCCGAACACTGAAGCTTTCTTT

D: TRBD1
size: NA
J: TRBJ2-1
V: TRBV5-3
CDR3: CARSGQGANEQFF
DNA: TGTGCCAGAAGCGGACAGGGGGCCAATGAGCAGTTCTTC

D: TRBD1
size: NA
J: TRBJ2-5
V: TRBV6-1
CDR3: CASQGGTGVIQTQYF
DNA: TGTGCCAGCCAGGGAGGGACAGGGGTGATTCAGACCCAGTACTTC